The entry below gives a single T cell receptor beta chain sequence along with its context. The sample holds other DNA sequences that translate to the same CDR3. Here immunoSEQ multiplex PCR was the method, and the copy in TCRdb shows in-frame clones only, minus some. The sample gives around 86,000 clones, 80% to 95% of which show up once; more than 1% is in the top ten. The data were taken from a study of T cell changes during pregnancy in multiple sclerosis. The ends lost 2 bases at V and 2 bases at J; junction bases unmatched: 8. CDR1 and CDR2 from the germline V gene are LNHNV and YYDKDF (reference sequence). This CDR3 contains 17 residues.

The receptor comes from a female donor with multiple sclerosis, enrolled in a pregnancy study. J is TRBJ2-7 and V is TRBV15, with 11 bases matching TRBD2. The sample in question was peripheral blood, obtained in the first trimester of pregnancy. CDR3 loop: CATSRQAWGLAAYEQYF. The CDR3 coding sequence is TGTGCCACCAGCAGACAAGCCTGGGGACTAGCGGCCTACGAGCAGTACTTC.